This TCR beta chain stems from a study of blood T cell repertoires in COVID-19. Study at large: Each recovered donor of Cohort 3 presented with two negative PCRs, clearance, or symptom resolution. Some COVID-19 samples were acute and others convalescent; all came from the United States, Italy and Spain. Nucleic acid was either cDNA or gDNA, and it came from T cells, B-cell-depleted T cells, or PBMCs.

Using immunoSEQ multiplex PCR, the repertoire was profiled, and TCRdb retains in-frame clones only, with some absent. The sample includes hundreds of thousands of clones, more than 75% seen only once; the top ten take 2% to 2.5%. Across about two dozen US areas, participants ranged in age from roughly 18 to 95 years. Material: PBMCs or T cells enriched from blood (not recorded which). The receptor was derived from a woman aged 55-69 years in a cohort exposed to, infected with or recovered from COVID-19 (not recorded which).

The CDR3 bases are TGTGCCAGCAGCGTTACTAGCGGGAGGTACACCGGGGAGCTGTTTTTT. It encodes CASSVTSGRYTGELFF. This chain connects TRBV9 to TRBJ2-2; 12 nucleotides align to TRBD2. CDR1 is SGDLS and CDR2 is YYNGEE in the germline V gene. Germline trimming cut 2 bases from V and 3 bases from J; bases unmatched to any gene: 2. The CDR3 covers 16 residues.